These 18 T cell receptor beta chains originate from one sample sequenced in a study of shared clonotypes between healthy human individuals. Positive CCR7 selection of CD45RO-negative cells yielded the naive CD8 cells, and terminally differentiated effector memory CD45RA+ cells were excluded. Profiled with immunoSEQ multiplex PCR; TCRdb holds only in-frame clones, not every one. There are about 1,900,000 clones in the sample; about 95% occur only once, and 1% to 1.5% lies in the top ten. Sequencing was done on a sample of naive CD8+ T cells sorted from blood. The receptors originated from a man aged 18 to 35 in good health.

CDR3 DNA: TGTGCCATCAGGGGGACTGAAGGAAGCTCCTACGAGCAGTACTTC. Protein sequence: CAIRGTEGSSYEQYF. This rearrangement joins TRBV10-3 to TRBJ2-7; maybe TRBD2 (6 bases). Germline V gives CDR1 ENHRY, CDR2 SYGVKD. Trimming stripped 6 bases from V and 0 bases from J, with 15 bases between. This CDR3 region has 15 residues.

The chain is built from TRBV9 and TRBJ2-7, with D possibly TRBD2 on 6 matching bases. Trimming stripped 3 bases from V and 3 bases from J, with 13 bases between. The CDR3 loop spans 14 amino acids. Per germline, CDR1 SGDLS and CDR2 YYNGEE. CDR3 protein: CASSAGLPDYEQYF. In DNA form, the CDR3 reads TGTGCCAGCAGCGCGGGACTTCCAGACTACGAGCAGTACTTC. The full variable domain, completed using reference TRBV9 and TRBJ2-7, is DSGVTQTPKHLITATGQRVTLRCSPRSGDLSVYWYQQSLDQGLQFLIQYYNGEERAKGNILERFSAQQFPDLHSELNLSSLELGDSALYFCASSAGLPDYEQYFGPGTRLTVT.

The rearrangement links TRBV6-5 to TRBJ2-7; unclear D gene. CDR3 length: 14 residues. The V gene's germline CDR1 is MNHEY and CDR2 SVGAGI. Between the trimmed V and J ends, which lost 0 bases and 2 bases, there was a span of 8 bases. For the CDR3, the DNA is TGTGCCAGCAGTTACTCGATTGGACCCTACGAGCAGTACTTC. It translates to CASSYSIGPYEQYF.

The V gene is TRBV9, the J gene TRBJ2-3; D gene uncertain. The CDR3 loop spans 13 amino acids. The germline V and J ends were trimmed by 4 bases and 7 bases, with 13 bases remaining between them. Germline CDR1 is SGDLS and CDR2 is YYNGEE. The CDR3 coding sequence is TGTGCCAGCAGCCCTTTTGAATTAAATACGCAGTATTTT. Protein sequence: CASSPFELNTQYF.

The chain is built from TRBV28 and TRBJ2-7, with D tentatively TRBD2 (6 bases). Trimming took 8 bases from V and 1 from J, leaving 12 bases between them. CDR3 length: 13 residues. CDR1 is MDHEN, CDR2 SYDVKM, per germline. CDR3 bases: TGTGCCAGCGGGGACTTCTTTTCCTACGAGCAGTACTTC. It is translated as CASGDFFSYEQYF.

The gene calls are TRBV30 and TRBJ1-2; TRBD1 agrees at 7 bases. The V and J ends lost 3 bases and 7 bases, in that order; junction bases with no gene match: 8. The germline V gene has CDR1 GTSNPN and CDR2 SVGIG (reference sequence). CDR3 length: 13 residues. Written as DNA, the CDR3 is TGTGCCTGGAGAGAGGGGGCGACAGGTGGCTACACCTTC. Amino acid sequence: CAWREGATGGYTF.

This clone has more than one count but fewer than ten. V is TRBV19 and J is TRBJ1-3; D might be TRBD1 (5 bases). Germline V gene sequence: CDR1 LNHDA, CDR2 SQIVND (reference sequence). Trimming removed 5 bases at V and 2 bases at J, with 10 bases between. The CDR3 contains 14 residues. The CDR3 sequence is CASSVDTTGNTIYF. For the CDR3, the DNA is TGTGCCAGTAGTGTGGACACTACTGGAAACACCATATATTTT.

The genes are TRBV30 and TRBJ1-2, with 8 nucleotides matching TRBD1. CDR1 is GTSNPN, CDR2 SVGIG, per germline (reference sequence). The CDR3 is made up of 15 amino acids. The ends lost 2 bases at V and 2 bases at J; junction bases unmatched: 7. This CDR3 is CAWSPSWTGNYGYTF. DNA of the CDR3: TGTGCCTGGAGTCCCTCCTGGACAGGGAACTATGGCTACACCTTC.

V gene TRBV5-1 combines with J gene TRBJ2-1, with 9 positions matching TRBD2. The germline V gene encodes CDR1 SGHRS and CDR2 YFSETQ. The CDR3 sequence is 15 residues long. With V trimmed by 1 base and J by 3 bases, 2 bases remained unmatched. The CDR3 is CASSLTSGFYNEQFF. CDR3 DNA: TGCGCCAGCAGCTTGACTAGCGGGTTCTACAATGAGCAGTTCTTC. The full variable domain, completed using reference TRBV5-1 and TRBJ2-1, is KAGVTQTPRYLIKTRGQQVTLSCSPISGHRSVSWYQQTPGQGLQFLFEYFSETQRNKGNFPGRFSGRQFSNSRSEMNVSTLELGDSALYLCASSLTSGFYNEQFFGPGTRLTVL.

V and J are TRBV28 and TRBJ1-1; D not resolved. The CDR3 is 14 residues long. Trimming pared 6 bases from V and 1 base from J, leaving 12 bases between. Germline CDR1 is MDHEN and CDR2 is SYDVKM. The chain's CDR3 is CASSPERENTEAFF. CDR3 coding DNA: TGTGCCAGCAGCCCGGAGAGGGAGAACACTGAAGCTTTCTTT. Based on the CDR3 plus reference TRBV28 and TRBJ1-1, the full variable domain is DVKVTQSSRYLVKRTGEKVFLECVQDMDHENMFWYRQDPGLGLRLIYFSYDVKMKEKGDIPEGYSVSREKKERFSLILESASTNQTSMYLCASSPERENTEAFFGQGTRLTVV.

The chain couples TRBV16 to TRBJ2-7, with D perhaps TRBD1 or TRBD2 (5 bases each). Trimming left V 6 bases short and J 5 bases short, with 14 bases between. Germline CDR1 reads KGHSY; CDR2 reads FQNENV. This CDR3 spans 13 amino acids. For the CDR3, the DNA is TGTGCCAGCAGAACGGGACGGGTGGACGAGCAGTACTTC. Amino acids: CASRTGRVDEQYF. Together with reference TRBV16 and TRBJ2-7, the CDR3 gives the full variable domain: GEEVAQTPKHLVRGEGQKAKLYCAPIKGHSYVFWYQQVLKNEFKFLISFQNENVFDETGMPKERFSAKCLPNSPCSLEIQATKLEDSAVYFCASRTGRVDEQYFGPGTRLTVT.

The V and J genes are TRBV25-1 and TRBJ1-1; TRBD1 might be the D (6 bases). Trimming shortened V by 6 bases and J by 7 bases, and 15 bases separated the two germline ends. There are 13 residues in the CDR3. From germline, CDR1 is MGHDK and CDR2 SYGVNS. This chain's CDR3 is CASRLDSIYEAFF. The CDR3 region has the DNA TGTGCCAGCAGATTGGACAGTATTTATGAAGCTTTCTTT.

The rearrangement uses TRBV29-1 and TRBJ2-5; 9 nucleotides line up with TRBD2. Germline lookup yields CDR1 SQVTM and CDR2 ANQGSEA. This CDR3 is 14 amino acids long. Trimming cost V 2 bases and J 5 bases; bases outside gene matches: 6. CDR3 loop: CSVETRGGPETQYF. The CDR3 DNA is TGCAGCGTTGAAACGCGGGGGGGCCCGGAGACCCAGTACTTC.

The CDR3 region has the DNA TGTGCCAGCAGTTACGGGACAGGGGAGGTAGTCTACGAGCAGTACTTC. Translation gives CASSYGTGEVVYEQYF. J is TRBJ2-7 and V is TRBV6-5; 10 bases map to TRBD1. The CDR3 spans 16 residues. V shed 2 bases, J shed 3 bases, and the junction held 7 bases outside the gene matches. Germline-derived CDR1 and CDR2 are MNHEY and SVGAGI.

This chain uses TRBV14 with TRBJ2-3; the match to TRBD1 covers 12 bases. Germline CDR1 reads SGHDN; CDR2 reads FVKESK. J gave up 2 bases and V 8 bases, and 11 bases lay outside the gene matches. This CDR3 is 17 amino acids long. CDR3 protein: CASDAGQGAPFTDTQYF. For the CDR3, the DNA is TGTGCCAGCGACGCGGGACAGGGGGCCCCCTTCACAGATACGCAGTATTTT.

This CDR3 is CASTFSDSYEQYF. The DNA of the CDR3 is TGTGCCAGTACCTTTTCGGACAGCTACGAGCAGTACTTC. The chain joins TRBV19 to TRBJ2-7, with D possibly being TRBD1 (6 bases). CDR1 is LNHDA, CDR2 SQIVND, per germline (reference sequence). The CDR3 totals 13 residues. V dropped 7 bases and J dropped 3 bases, with 13 bases sitting between them.

This chain connects TRBV27 to TRBJ2-7; possibly TRBD1 or TRBD2 for D (5 bases each). The CDR3 consists of 14 residues. The V end lost 2 bases, the J end lost 5 bases, and 13 bases lay between the germline ends. CDR1 MNHEY and CDR2 SMNVEV come from the germline V gene (reference sequence). CDR3 in DNA: TGTGCCAGCAGTTTACGGGACGGTGGGAACGAGCAGTACTTC. Amino acid sequence: CASSLRDGGNEQYF.

Here the CDR3 DNA reads TGTGCCAGCTGCCCAGCGGGGGGCACTCACTACGAGCAGTACTTC. Translated, it gives CASCPAGGTHYEQYF. This rearrangement joins TRBV27 to TRBJ2-7, with 9 bases fitting TRBD2. The CDR3 runs 15 residues. Unmatched junction bases numbered 11, after V lost 8 bases and J lost 3 bases. The germline gives CDR1 MNHEY, CDR2 SMNVEV (reference sequence).